The TCR beta chain described here comes from a study of shared clonotypes between healthy human individuals. The germline CDR1 and CDR2 sequences are GTSNPN and SVGIG (reference sequence). CDR3 length: 11 amino acids. V lost 3 bases and J lost 3, with 5 bases in between. In its sample, this clone was seen a few times. The sample holds other DNA sequences that translate to the same CDR3. Sorted subsets were amplified in replicate PCRs using 200 ng DNA, roughly 30,000 T cell genomes. Using immunoSEQ multiplex PCR, the repertoire was profiled, and TCRdb retains in-frame clones only, with some absent. The sample lists approximately 1.1 million clones; about four fifths were seen once. Investigators divided CD4+ cells into CD45RA+ naive and CD45RA-negative memory subsets.

This chain connects TRBV30 to TRBJ2-5, with unresolved D. The sequence came from a man younger than 35 in good health. Some clones in this sample may be carry-over from other donors' samples. What was sequenced was memory CD4+ T cells from PBMCs. Regarding subset: CD45RA-negative fraction. CDR3 in amino acids: CAWRGEETQYF. CDR3 DNA: TGTGCCTGGAGAGGCGAAGAGACCCAGTACTTC. Combining the CDR3 with reference TRBV30 and TRBJ2-5 gives the whole variable domain SQTIHQWPATLVQPVGSPLSLECTVEGTSNPNLYWYRQAAGRGLQLLFYSVGIGQISSEVPQNLSASRPQDRQFILSSKKLLLSDSGFYLCAWRGEETQYFGPGTRLLVL.